These 19 T cell receptor beta chains were sequenced from one sample in a study of OX40 agonist ivuxolimab in advanced cancers. Here immunoSEQ multiplex PCR was the method, and the copy in TCRdb shows in-frame clones only, minus some. Among 65,000 to 70,000 clones listed, 70% to 80% were seen once. Source: CD4+ or CD8+ T cells sorted from blood, taken in a trial of the OX40 agonist ivuxolimab. These receptor sequences come from an adult with an advanced solid tumor such as melanoma, head and neck, liver or kidney cancer.

The V gene is TRBV29-1, the J gene TRBJ2-3; D perhaps matches TRBD1 (5 bases). Germline-derived CDR1 and CDR2 are SQVTM and ANQGSEA. Trimming removed 5 bases at V and 0 bases at J, with 9 bases between. This CDR3 has 13 residues. The CDR3 is CSVMGRSTDTQYF. In DNA form, the CDR3 reads TGCAGCGTTATGGGGCGTAGCACAGATACGCAGTATTTT.

V usage is TRBV5-1 and J usage is TRBJ1-2, with a tentative D call TRBD1 (5 bases). The V gene's germline CDR1 is SGHRS and CDR2 YFSETQ. This CDR3 contains 14 residues. With 7 bases removed from V and 0 bases from J, the gap between germline ends came to 13 bases. The CDR3 loop reads CASALLGANYGYTF. CDR3 sequence (DNA): TGCGCCAGCGCACTTTTGGGGGCTAACTATGGCTACACCTTC.

The sample holds one count of this clone. The chain carries TRBV7-2 and TRBJ1-1; 9 bases match TRBD1. This CDR3 spans 14 amino acids. V shed 4 bases and J 5 bases; nucleotides not matched to a gene: 5. The V gene's germline CDR1 is SGHTA and CDR2 FQGNSA. The DNA of the CDR3 is TGTGCCAGCAGCTCACAGGGGGCTGCGACTGAAGCTTTCTTT. Translated, it gives CASSSQGAATEAFF. The full variable domain, rest sourced from reference TRBV7-2 and TRBJ1-1, is GAGVSQSPSNKVTEKGKDVELRCDPISGHTALYWYRQSLGQGLEFLIYFQGNSAPDKSGLPSDRFSAERTGGSVSTLTIQRTQQEDSAVYLCASSSQGAATEAFFGQGTRLTVV.

This chain uses TRBV5-4 with TRBJ2-1; 10 bases align to TRBD2. The ends lost 4 bases at V and 7 bases at J; junction bases unmatched: 8. CDR1 and CDR2 from the germline V gene are SGHNT and YYREEE (reference sequence). There are 15 residues in the CDR3. The CDR3 bases are TGTGCCAGCAGCAACAGCGGGGGGGCCAATAATGAGCAGTTCTTC. Encoded protein: CASSNSGGANNEQFF.

The chain combines TRBV4-1 with TRBJ1-3, with D maybe TRBD1 (5 bases). Germline V gives CDR1 MGHRA, CDR2 YSYEKL. V was trimmed by 0 bases and J by 0 bases, leaving 15 bases between them. The CDR3 contains 18 residues. The CDR3 loop reads CASSQDGGRAHSGNTIYF. The CDR3 region has the DNA TGCGCCAGCAGCCAAGATGGGGGGAGGGCCCACTCTGGAAACACCATATATTTT.

This chain joins TRBV29-1 and TRBJ1-1; D ambiguous. This CDR3 has 13 amino acids. Trimming removed 7 bases at V and 3 bases at J, with 15 bases between. Germline lookup yields CDR1 SQVTM and CDR2 ANQGSEA. The CDR3 here is CSAARPEDTEAFF. In nucleotides, the CDR3 is TGCAGCGCCGCCCGTCCGGAGGACACTGAAGCTTTCTTT.

The chain employs TRBV30 and TRBJ1-2; TRBD1 matches at 8 bases. Trimming removed 5 bases from V and 4 bases from J; junction bases left unmatched: 9. This CDR3 is 14 amino acids long. Germline V gives CDR1 GTSNPN, CDR2 SVGIG (reference sequence). CDR3 region: CAWGLTGGSYGYTF. CDR3 nucleotide sequence: TGTGCCTGGGGATTAACAGGGGGTAGCTATGGCTACACCTTC.

V usage is TRBV6-5 and J usage is TRBJ2-2; tentative D call: TRBD1 (5 bases). V lost 10 bases and J 2 bases, leaving 8 bases between the germline ends. CDR1 and CDR2 from the germline V gene are MNHEY and SVGAGI. This CDR3 contains 12 residues. The CDR3 DNA reads as TGTGCCATCCAGGGAAACACCGGGGAGCTGTTTTTT. Translation: CAIQGNTGELFF.

A word on this clone: Other DNA sequences in the same sample also yield this CDR3. V is TRBV18 and J is TRBJ1-4; D gene uncertain. This CDR3 has 14 residues. The V end was cut by 2 bases, the J end by 0 bases, with 4 bases between. The germline V gene encodes CDR1 KGHSH and CDR2 LQKENI. CDR3 protein: CASSPETTNEKLFF. The CDR3 nucleotides read TGTGCCAGCTCACCAGAGACAACTAATGAAAAACTGTTTTTT.

CDR3 bases: TGCGCCAGCAGCCCGATGGGGGTCGGGTACTACGAGCAGTACTTC. As protein: CASSPMGVGYYEQYF. The V gene is TRBV5-1, the J gene TRBJ2-7; D possibly uses TRBD1 or TRBD2 (5 bases each). CDR3 length equals 15 residues. Germline V gives CDR1 SGHRS, CDR2 YFSETQ. The ends were cut back, 4 bases at V and 3 bases at J, with 17 bases in the middle. The variable domain in full, with the rest retrieved from reference TRBV5-1 and TRBJ2-7, is KAGVTQTPRYLIKTRGQQVTLSCSPISGHRSVSWYQQTPGQGLQFLFEYFSETQRNKGNFPGRFSGRQFSNSRSEMNVSTLELGDSALYLCASSPMGVGYYEQYFGPGTRLTVT.

This chain joins TRBV5-6 and TRBJ2-5; 7 nucleotides agree with TRBD2. V lost 3 bases to trimming and J lost 2 bases; unmatched junction nucleotides: 1. CDR1 is SGHDT and CDR2 is YYEEEE in the germline V gene. The CDR3 is made up of 13 amino acids. CDR3 loop: CASSSGGQETQYF. The CDR3 coding sequence is TGTGCCAGCAGCTCGGGGGGACAAGAGACCCAGTACTTC.

V usage is TRBV6-1 and J usage is TRBJ1-5, with D perhaps TRBD1 (5 bases). Looked up from germline, CDR1 is MNHNS and CDR2 is SASEGT. Between the trimmed V and J ends, which lost 3 bases and 7 bases, there was a span of 10 bases. CDR3 length: 13 residues. CDR3 in DNA: TGTGCCAGCAGTGACAGGGAAGGCCAGCCCCAGCATTTT. Protein sequence: CASSDREGQPQHF.

J is TRBJ2-3 and V is TRBV7-6, with D possibly matching TRBD1 (6 bases). CDR1 and CDR2 from the germline V gene are SGHVS and FNYEAQ. This CDR3 is 16 amino acids long. The V gene lost 0 bases and the J gene lost 2 bases, with 12 bases spanning the gap. CDR3 in DNA: TGTGCCAGCAGCTTAGCGGGGCAGGGGACCACAGATACGCAGTATTTT. It codes for CASSLAGQGTTDTQYF.

V usage is TRBV6-5 and J usage is TRBJ1-1, with D maybe TRBD1 (6 bases). Germline V gene lookup returns CDR1 MNHEY and CDR2 SVGAGI. V was cut by 5 bases and J by 6 bases, with 13 bases left in between. The CDR3 extends over 13 amino acids. In DNA, the CDR3 is TGTGCCAGCAGTAGTAACAGGGACCCTGAAGCTTTCTTT. Translated, it gives CASSSNRDPEAFF.

The V and J genes are TRBV7-9 and TRBJ1-4; no definite D call. V lost 6 bases to trimming and J lost 0 bases, with 8 bases between them. The CDR3 has 14 amino acids. The V gene's germline CDR1 is SEHNR and CDR2 FQNEAQ (reference sequence). CDR3 bases: TGTGCCAGCAGTTCGTTGGCAACTAATGAAAAACTGTTTTTT. This translates into CASSSLATNEKLFF.

This clone was seen a few times. The V and J genes are TRBV5-1 and TRBJ2-3, with 7 bases fitting TRBD1. The length of the CDR3 is 15 residues. V shed 7 bases, J shed 4 bases, and the junction held 12 bases outside the gene matches. Looked up from germline, CDR1 is SGHRS and CDR2 is YFSETQ. CDR3 sequence reads: CASRKTGDGSDTQYF. In nucleotides, the CDR3 is TGCGCCAGCCGAAAAACAGGGGATGGTTCAGATACGCAGTATTTT.

This chain links TRBV6-5 with TRBJ2-7; 9 positions match TRBD1. Germline V gene sequence: CDR1 MNHEY, CDR2 SVGAGI. This CDR3 spans 16 amino acids. V shed 3 bases, J shed 2 bases, and the junction held 8 bases outside the gene matches. The CDR3 DNA sequence: TGTGCCAGCAGTTATAGAGTGGGACAGGGAACCTACGAGCAGTACTTC. Its translation is CASSYRVGQGTYEQYF.

The V gene is TRBV5-4, the J gene TRBJ2-4; TRBD2 might be the D (5 bases). Germline V lookup: CDR1 SGHNT, CDR2 YYREEE (reference sequence). CDR3 length: 17 amino acids. The V end lost 4 bases, the J end lost 0 bases, and 17 bases lay between the germline ends. CDR3 coding DNA: TGTGCCAGCAGCCCGTCTGGAGGACTCTTAGCCAAAAACATTCAGTACTTC. Translating it yields CASSPSGGLLAKNIQYF.

This sequence joins TRBV14 and TRBJ1-1; 9 bases are shared with TRBD1. The germline CDR1 and CDR2 sequences are SGHDN and FVKESK. V shed 6 bases and J 4 bases; nucleotides not matched to a gene: 12. CDR3 length equals 16 residues. CDR3 loop: CASSYNRGLLGTEAFF. The CDR3, as DNA: TGTGCCAGCAGTTACAACAGGGGGCTTCTTGGCACTGAAGCTTTCTTT.